The clone carrying this T cell receptor beta chain showed up just a few times. Its antigen is as yet unknown. TCRB transcripts that were expressed got sequenced, as all of the isolated RNA had been reverse transcribed. TCRdb's copy holds only in-frame clones and misses some; the assay was immunoSEQ multiplex PCR. This table has 250,000 to 300,000 clones, more than 13% appearing once. CDR1 is KGHSH, CDR2 LQKENI, per germline. The CDR3 consists of 15 residues. The V and J ends lost 1 base and 0 bases respectively, with 6 bases between them. Each sorted population was over 98% pure. This specimen belongs to a study of beta chain features in type 1 diabetes. In the study overall: Over all samples combined, about 99,000,000 sorted cells were examined.

Study-level results: An over-representation of cells with high TCR expression could result from cDNA sequencing. In type 1 diabetes patients, VDJ junctions had fewer insertions; deletions at these junctions were more frequent. In every one of the four CD4+ subsets, TCRB CDR3s were moderately but significantly shorter in Type 1 diabetes patients.

The origin of this receptor is a man between 25 and 39 years old with type 1 diabetes. V gene TRBV18 combines with J gene TRBJ1-4; D possibly corresponds to TRBD1 (5 bases). The sample taken for sequencing was naive CD4+ T cells from blood. Here the CDR3 reads CASSPRQSTNEKLFF. The CDR3 region has the DNA TGTGCCAGCTCACCACGACAGTCAACTAATGAAAAACTGTTTTTT.